The 5 T cell receptor beta chains presented below share a single source sample, sequenced in a study of blood T cell repertoires in COVID-19. The method was immunoSEQ multiplex PCR; TCRdb's version includes in-frame clones alone and lacks a portion of them. The data contain roughly 420,000 clones, 88% of them singletons. The material sequenced was PBMCs or T cells enriched from blood (not recorded which). These receptors all stem from a woman between 25 and 40 years old with acute COVID-19.

The chain joins TRBV5-8 to TRBJ1-6; tentatively, D is TRBD1 (5 bases). Per germline, CDR1 SGHTS and CDR2 YDEGEE. CDR3 length: 15 amino acids. The V gene lost 7 bases and the J gene lost 8 bases, with 19 bases spanning the gap. CDR3 sequence reads: CASPQEGFTDSPLHF. CDR3 DNA: TGTGCCAGCCCACAGGAGGGGTTTACGGATTCACCCCTCCACTTT. Full variable domain (outside the CDR3, taken from reference TRBV5-8 and TRBJ1-6): EAGVTQSPTHLIKTRGQQATLRCSPISGHTSVYWYQQALGLGLQFLLWYDEGEERNRGNFPPRFSGRQFPNYSSELNVNALELEDSALYLCASPQEGFTDSPLHFGNGTRLTVT.

The chain recombines TRBV3-1 (or the pseudogene TRBV3-2) with TRBJ1-6, with 8 bases aligning to TRBD1. Germline CDR1 LGHDT, CDR2 YNNKEL (reference sequence). The CDR3 totals 14 residues. J lost 10 bases, V lost 4 bases, and 6 bases had no gene match. The CDR3 coding sequence is TGTGCCAGCAGCCTAACACAGGGGGACTCACCCCTCCACTTT. Its protein product is CASSLTQGDSPLHF.

The J gene is TRBJ2-7, the V gene TRBV5-5; maybe TRBD1 (5 bases). The germline V and J ends were trimmed by 0 bases and 0 bases, with 13 bases remaining between them. CDR3 length equals 16 residues. Germline CDR1 SGHKS, CDR2 YYEKEE (reference sequence). The DNA of the CDR3 is TGTGCCAGCAGCTTGGAGTGGGGCCGGAGCTCCTACGAGCAGTACTTC. The encoded protein is CASSLEWGRSSYEQYF.

V and J are TRBV24-1 and TRBJ2-3; a possible D gene is TRBD1 (5 bases). V was cut by 3 bases and J by 2 bases, with 14 bases left in between. Germline CDR1 is KGHDR and CDR2 is SFDVKD. This CDR3 spans 16 amino acids. CDR3 nucleotide sequence: TGTGCCACCAGTGATATTCGTCCAGGGTCCACAGATACGCAGTATTTT. Translating gives CATSDIRPGSTDTQYF.

The chain is built from TRBV7-9 and TRBJ1-1; TRBD1 aligns across 8 bases. This CDR3 contains 15 residues. V trimming: 5 bases; J trimming: 5 bases; junction bases outside the gene matches: 10. Germline V gene sequence: CDR1 SEHNR, CDR2 FQNEAQ (reference sequence). The CDR3 region has the DNA TGTGCCAGCAGCGCCCAGGGGGCAGGACGGACTGAAGCTTTCTTT. As protein: CASSAQGAGRTEAFF.